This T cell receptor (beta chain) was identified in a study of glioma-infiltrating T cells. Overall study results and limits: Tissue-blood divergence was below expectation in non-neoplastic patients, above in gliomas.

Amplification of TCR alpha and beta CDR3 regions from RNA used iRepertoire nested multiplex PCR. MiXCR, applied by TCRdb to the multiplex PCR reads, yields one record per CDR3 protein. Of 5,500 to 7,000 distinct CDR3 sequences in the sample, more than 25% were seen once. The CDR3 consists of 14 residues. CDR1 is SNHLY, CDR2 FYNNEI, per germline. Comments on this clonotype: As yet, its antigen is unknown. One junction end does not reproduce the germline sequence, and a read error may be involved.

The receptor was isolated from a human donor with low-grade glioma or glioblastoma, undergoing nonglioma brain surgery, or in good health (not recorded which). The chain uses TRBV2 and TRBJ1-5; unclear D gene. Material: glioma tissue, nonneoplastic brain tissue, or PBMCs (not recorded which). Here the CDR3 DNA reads TGTGCCAGCAATAGAGAAAGCTTTACCCAGCCCCAGCCTTTT. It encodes CASNRESFTQPQPF.